The 15 T cell receptor beta chains in this list originate from one sample, sequenced in a study of T cell changes during pregnancy in multiple sclerosis. Here immunoSEQ multiplex PCR was the method, and the copy in TCRdb shows in-frame clones only, minus some. The table records roughly 80,000 clones, 92% of them present only once. The sequencing used peripheral blood, collected before pregnancy. The receptors stem from a female donor with multiple sclerosis, enrolled in a pregnancy study.

The J gene is TRBJ1-4, the V gene TRBV14; D unresolved. CDR1 and CDR2 (germline): SGHDN, FVKESK. V lost 1 base, J lost 7 bases, and 7 bases lay in between. The CDR3 has 13 residues. CDR3 coding DNA: TGTGCCAGCAGCCAAGTCCATTCTGAAAAACTGTTTTTT. Its translation is CASSQVHSEKLFF.

CDR3 amino acids: CASSEGFEAFF. The CDR3 nucleotides are TGTGCCAGCAGCGAGGGCTTTGAAGCTTTCTTT. The chain carries TRBV14 and TRBJ1-1; D is ambiguous. V lost 5 bases to trimming and J lost 7 bases, with 8 bases between them. The CDR3 length is 11 residues. Germline CDR1 and CDR2: SGHDN and FVKESK.

This clone came up once. V and J are TRBV27 and TRBJ2-7; unclear D gene. This CDR3 is built from 13 residues. CDR1 and CDR2 (germline): MNHEY, SMNVEV (reference sequence). V was cut by 0 bases and J by 2 bases, with 5 bases left in between. The CDR3, as DNA: TGTGCCAGCAGTTTATCTACAGCCTACGAGCAGTACTTC. This encodes CASSLSTAYEQYF.

The chain uses TRBV5-1 and TRBJ2-7, with TRBD1 identical over 11 bases. The CDR3 runs 18 residues. J gave up 2 bases and V 4 bases, and 14 bases lay outside the gene matches. In germline, CDR1 is SGHRS, CDR2 YFSETQ. The CDR3 DNA reads as TGCGCCAGCAGCAAAGGGATTGGGAGGACAGGGGGCACCTACGAGCAGTACTTC. Its translation: CASSKGIGRTGGTYEQYF.

The chain uses TRBV11-2 and TRBJ2-5; TRBD1 matches at 7 bases. The CDR3 is made up of 13 amino acids. Unmatched junction bases numbered 2, after V lost 3 bases and J lost 4 bases. Germline V gene sequence: CDR1 SGHAT, CDR2 FQNNGV. CDR3 sequence (DNA): TGTGCCAGCAGCTTCCCAGGGGGAGAGACCCAGTACTTC. The encoded protein is CASSFPGGETQYF.

This clone was counted between two and nine times. The chain carries TRBV12-5 and TRBJ2-7; a possible D gene is TRBD1 (6 bases). The germline gives CDR1 LGHNT, CDR2 FRNRAP. The length of the CDR3 is 15 residues. V was shortened by 11 bases and J by 2 bases, with 22 bases between the two germline ends. The CDR3 region has the DNA TGTGCTGGTGCCCCGACTGGATGGGGGCCCTACGAGCAGTACTTC. Residues: CAGAPTGWGPYEQYF.

The chain uses TRBV4-1 and TRBJ2-5, with 14 bases matching TRBD2. V was pared by 4 bases and J by 5 bases, with 12 bases of the junction left unmatched. CDR3 length: 18 residues. Germline lookup yields CDR1 MGHRA and CDR2 YSYEKL. The CDR3 DNA reads TGCGCCAGCAGCCGAGGAGGACTAGCGGGGGGCGCCCGGGAGACCCAGTACTTC. Translated: CASSRGGLAGGARETQYF.

The rearrangement uses TRBV11-1 and TRBJ2-5; D possibly corresponds to TRBD2 (6 bases). Germline CDR1 SGHAT, CDR2 FQDESV (reference sequence). Between the trimmed V and J ends, which lost 1 base and 0 bases, there was a span of 18 bases. CDR3 length: 18 amino acids. The DNA for the CDR3 is TGTGCCAGCAGCTTAGATGGGTTGTCTAGCGAATACCAAGAGACCCAGTACTTC. Translation gives CASSLDGLSSEYQETQYF.

The J gene is TRBJ2-3, the V gene TRBV18, with a tentative D call TRBD2 (5 bases). Trimming left V 4 bases short and J 2 bases short, with 16 bases between. The CDR3 contains 16 residues. The germline V gene has CDR1 KGHSH and CDR2 LQKENI. The CDR3 nucleotides are TGTGCCAGCTCACGAGAGGCTAGCTTATACACAGATACGCAGTATTTT. Its protein is CASSREASLYTDTQYF.

This chain connects TRBV28 to TRBJ2-7; 8 nucleotides line up with TRBD1. With V trimmed by 5 bases and J by 0 bases, 9 bases remained unmatched. Germline CDR1 reads MDHEN; CDR2 reads SYDVKM. The CDR3 covers 16 residues. This CDR3 is CASSGVGQASSYEQYF. In DNA, the CDR3 is TGTGCCAGCAGTGGAGTGGGACAGGCCAGCTCCTACGAGCAGTACTTC.

The chain combines TRBV7-8 with TRBJ2-1; TRBD2 aligns across 12 bases. The germline V gene has CDR1 SGHVS and CDR2 FQNEAQ. CDR3 length: 16 residues. The trim removed 3 bases at V and 5 bases at J, leaving 5 bases unmatched. The CDR3 bases are TGTGCCAGCAGCTTCCAGGGACTAGCGGGTGACAATGAGCAGTTCTTC. Amino acid sequence: CASSFQGLAGDNEQFF.

The rearrangement joins TRBV7-9 to TRBJ2-7; a possible D gene is TRBD2 (6 bases). CDR1 is SEHNR, CDR2 FQNEAQ, per germline (reference sequence). V was clipped by 0 bases and J by 4 bases, with 13 bases between them. The CDR3 loop spans 15 amino acids. The CDR3 DNA follows: TGTGCCAGCAGCTTAGCCGGGGGAGATCGTTACGAGCAGTACTTC. Translating it yields CASSLAGGDRYEQYF. Complete variable domain (other parts from reference TRBV7-9 and TRBJ2-7): DTGVSQNPRHKITKRGQNVTFRCDPISEHNRLYWYRQTLGQGPEFLTYFQNEAQLEKSRLLSDRFSAERPKGSFSTLEIQRTEQGDSAMYLCASSLAGGDRYEQYFGPGTRLTVT.

The V gene is TRBV25-1, the J gene TRBJ2-2; 10 bases line up with TRBD1. Germline V CDR1 and CDR2: MGHDK, SYGVNS. V was pared by 3 bases and J by 9 bases, with 4 bases of the junction left unmatched. This CDR3 contains 14 residues. The CDR3 spells CASSEDRGGRELFF. The CDR3 region has the DNA TGTGCCAGCAGTGAGGACAGGGGGGGGCGGGAGCTGTTTTTT.

This clone is medium-sized (0.01 to 0.1%). The V gene is TRBV10-3, the J gene TRBJ1-5, with 7 bases that match TRBD1. V dropped 10 bases and J dropped 0; count of bases not matched to a gene: 6. CDR3 length: 14 amino acids. CDR1 and CDR2 (germline): ENHRY, SYGVKD. The DNA for the CDR3 is TGTGCCACCGCTACAGGGGATAGCAATCAGCCCCAGCATTTT. Translation: CATATGDSNQPQHF.

Here the CDR3 reads CASSSRWAYTEAFF. The DNA of the CDR3 is TGTGCCAGCAGCTCCCGTTGGGCTTACACTGAAGCTTTCTTT. The V call is TRBV11-2, the J call TRBJ1-1, with D unclear. The germline V and J ends were trimmed by 4 bases and 3 bases, with 12 bases remaining between them. Germline CDR1 SGHAT, CDR2 FQNNGV. The CDR3 sequence is 14 residues long.